The present TCR beta chain was sequenced within a study of blood T cell repertoires in COVID-19. Turning to the study itself: The United States, Italy and Spain provided the acute and convalescent COVID-19 samples.

V lost 0 bases and J lost 4; bases outside the gene matches: 12. This CDR3 contains 19 residues. CDR1 and CDR2 from the germline V gene are MGHRA and YSYEKL. In the original processing: Reference gene primer amplification in the assay estimated nucleated cell counts. Data came from immunoSEQ multiplex PCR; TCRdb stores just in-frame clones and leaves some out. Clone size and the V and J calls come from that table; the DNA yielded D and trimming. The table has 200,000 to 250,000 clones, around 90% seen once. Seattle's enrolled individuals joined amid active infection and were then monitored longitudinally.

The sequenced material came from peripheral blood. The chain uses TRBV4-1 and TRBJ1-5, with 10 bases matching TRBD1. The receptor comes from a young man with COVID-19, enrolled during active disease. In nucleotides, the CDR3 is TGCGCCAGCAGCCAAGACCCACCGGGACAGGGGTTCCCAAATCAGCCCCAGCATTTT. Its translation is CASSQDPPGQGFPNQPQHF.